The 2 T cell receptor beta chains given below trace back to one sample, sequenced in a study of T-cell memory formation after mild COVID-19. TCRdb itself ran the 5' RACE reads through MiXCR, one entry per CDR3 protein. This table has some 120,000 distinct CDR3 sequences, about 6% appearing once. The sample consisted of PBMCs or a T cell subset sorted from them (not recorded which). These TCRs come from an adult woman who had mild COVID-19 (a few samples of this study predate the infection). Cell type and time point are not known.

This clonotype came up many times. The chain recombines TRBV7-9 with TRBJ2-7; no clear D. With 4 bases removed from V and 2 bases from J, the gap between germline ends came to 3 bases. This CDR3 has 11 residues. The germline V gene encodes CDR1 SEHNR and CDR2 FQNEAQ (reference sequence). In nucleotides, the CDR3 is TGTGCCAGCAGCTCAGCCTACGAGCAGTACTTC. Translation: CASSSAYEQYF.

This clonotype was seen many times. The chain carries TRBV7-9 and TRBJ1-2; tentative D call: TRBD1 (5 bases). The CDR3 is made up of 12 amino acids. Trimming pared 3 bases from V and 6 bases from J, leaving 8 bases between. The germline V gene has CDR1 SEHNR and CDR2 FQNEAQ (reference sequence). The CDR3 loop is CASSLSRDGYTF. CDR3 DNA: TGTGCCAGCAGCTTGAGCAGGGATGGCTACACCTTC.